Below are 17 T cell receptor beta chains sequenced from a single sample in a study of blood T cell repertoires in COVID-19. Repertoires were generated with immunoSEQ multiplex PCR, while TCRdb's copy carries only in-frame clones and drops some. The sample consists of more than 250,000 clones, 87% of them appearing once. The sample taken for sequencing was PBMCs or T cells enriched from blood (not recorded which). The receptors derive from a woman aged 40 to 50 who had recovered from COVID-19.

The V and J genes are TRBV30 and TRBJ1-5; possible D gene TRBD1, 5 bases. Germline V gene sequence: CDR1 GTSNPN, CDR2 SVGIG (reference sequence). The CDR3 has 14 residues. V was trimmed by 4 bases and J by 3 bases, leaving 13 bases between them. Written as DNA, the CDR3 is TGTGCCTGGAACGACGGGGGATACAATCAGCCCCAGCATTTT. Encoded protein: CAWNDGGYNQPQHF.

This chain uses TRBV7-2 with TRBJ1-3; 7 positions agree with TRBD1. There are 15 residues in the CDR3. Germline assignment: CDR1 SGHTA and CDR2 FQGNSA. The ends lost 3 bases at V and 8 bases at J; junction bases unmatched: 10. CDR3: CASSLGQPRWDTIYF. CDR3 coding DNA: TGTGCCAGCAGCTTGGGACAGCCCAGATGGGACACCATATATTTT.

The chain carries TRBV19 and TRBJ1-1, with 7 bases fitting TRBD1. V lost 5 bases and J lost 0; bases outside the gene matches: 6. The CDR3 sequence is 15 residues long. The germline gives CDR1 LNHDA, CDR2 SQIVND (reference sequence). The chain's CDR3 is CASSYRGPMNTEAFF. The CDR3 nucleotides read TGTGCCAGTAGTTACAGGGGCCCCATGAACACTGAAGCTTTCTTT.

The chain carries TRBV5-1 and TRBJ2-1; 7 positions match TRBD2. The V gene's germline CDR1 is SGHRS and CDR2 YFSETQ. This CDR3 spans 14 amino acids. After removal of 4 bases from V and 3 bases from J, the junction contained 4 bases not matched to a gene. The chain's CDR3 is CASSGGSGYNEQFF. CDR3 nucleotide sequence: TGCGCCAGCAGCGGCGGGAGTGGCTACAATGAGCAGTTCTTC.

The chain links TRBV19 to TRBJ1-5, with D maybe TRBD1 (6 bases). Germline values: CDR1 LNHDA, CDR2 SQIVND (reference sequence). Trimming shortened V by 4 bases and J by 4 bases, and 17 bases separated the two germline ends. The CDR3 has 16 amino acids. CDR3: CASSTRRNRENQPQHF. The CDR3 nucleotides read TGTGCCAGTAGTACCCGACGAAACAGGGAAAATCAGCCCCAGCATTTT.

This chain joins TRBV7-3 and TRBJ1-1, with 8 bases aligning to TRBD1. With V trimmed by 4 bases and J by 5 bases, 3 bases remained unmatched. Germline assignment: CDR1 SGHTA and CDR2 FQGTGA. The CDR3 covers 13 residues. CDR3 nucleotides: TGTGCCAGCAGCTCCGACAGGGGTACTGAAGCTTTCTTT. This gives the protein CASSSDRGTEAFF.

The chain recombines TRBV18 with TRBJ2-5, with 8 nucleotides matching TRBD2. V lost 6 bases, J lost 4 bases, and 4 bases stayed unmatched. The CDR3 spans 13 residues. The germline V gene has CDR1 KGHSH and CDR2 LQKENI. This chain's CDR3 is CASSRGGAETQYF. The CDR3, as DNA: TGTGCCAGCTCCCGGGGGGGCGCAGAGACCCAGTACTTC.

This clone has only a few counts. This chain links TRBV30 with TRBJ2-2; 12 bases agree with TRBD2. Trimming took 5 bases from V and 3 from J; bases not matched to a gene: 4. The V gene's germline CDR1 is GTSNPN and CDR2 SVGIG (reference sequence). This CDR3 is 15 amino acids long. This CDR3 reads CAWRTSGVHTGELFF. CDR3 bases: TGTGCCTGGCGGACTAGCGGGGTACACACCGGGGAGCTGTTTTTT.

The chain carries TRBV2 and TRBJ2-5, with D maybe TRBD2 (6 bases). This CDR3 is 15 amino acids long. The V end was cut by 7 bases, the J end by 3 bases, with 18 bases between. The germline V gene encodes CDR1 SNHLY and CDR2 FYNNEI. CDR3 region: CASMGPGVGKETQYF. CDR3 bases: TGTGCCAGCATGGGGCCGGGAGTGGGCAAAGAGACCCAGTACTTC.

V gene TRBV7-8 combines with J gene TRBJ2-1; TRBD2 matches 8 bases. The CDR3 is 18 residues long. The V gene end was trimmed by 5 bases and the J gene end by 0 bases; junction bases not matched to a gene: 12. Germline V gene data show CDR1 as SGHVS and CDR2 as FQNEAQ. The CDR3 DNA reads TGTGCCAGCAGCGGCCCCGGCGGGAGGCCAAGCTCCTACAATGAGCAGTTCTTC. It codes for CASSGPGGRPSSYNEQFF.

The gene calls are TRBV7-2 and TRBJ2-5; D call uncertain. The germline V and J ends were trimmed by 3 bases and 5 bases, with 4 bases remaining between them. The germline V gene has CDR1 SGHTA and CDR2 FQGNSA. The CDR3 has 11 amino acids. The CDR3 is CASSFVETQYF. CDR3 in DNA: TGTGCCAGCAGCTTCGTGGAGACCCAGTACTTC.

The V call is TRBV11-3, the J call TRBJ2-5, with D possibly matching TRBD2 (6 bases). The CDR3 runs 13 residues. Germline V lookup: CDR1 SGHNT, CDR2 YENEEA. Trimming removed 6 bases at V and 6 bases at J, with 14 bases between. CDR3 coding DNA: TGTGCCAGCAGTACGGGGGTCAGAAAGACCCAGTACTTC. Translating it yields CASSTGVRKTQYF.

The chain is built from TRBV6-2 or TRBV6-3 and TRBJ2-7; D may be TRBD2 (6 bases). This CDR3 comprises 15 residues. Germline V gene data show CDR1 as MNHEY and CDR2 as SVGEGT. V gave up 6 bases and J gave up 3 bases, with 18 bases separating them. DNA for the CDR3: TGTGCCAGCAGCCAGACGGGAGCCTCTCTCTACGAGCAGTACTTC. It yields the protein CASSQTGASLYEQYF.

Only one count was recorded for this clone. The chain has TRBV9 and TRBJ2-3; TRBD2 aligns across 10 bases. Germline CDR1 SGDLS, CDR2 YYNGEE. V gave up 2 bases and J gave up 2 bases; unmatched junction bases: 5. This CDR3 comprises 16 residues. The CDR3 region is CASSVSAGGFTDTQYF. In DNA, the CDR3 is TGTGCCAGCAGCGTCTCAGCGGGAGGGTTCACAGATACGCAGTATTTT.

This clone was picked up a small number of times. The chain recombines TRBV29-1 with TRBJ2-7; 12 bases fit TRBD2. V was clipped by 6 bases and J by 2 bases; unmatched bases: 23. The length of the CDR3 is 20 residues. Per the germline V gene, CDR1 is SQVTM and CDR2 is ANQGSEA. Written as DNA, the CDR3 is TGCAGCGTGGAGGGGCTTTGGGACCGCGGACTAGCGGGACTTACCTACGAGCAGTACTTC. The encoded protein is CSVEGLWDRGLAGLTYEQYF.

The chain carries TRBV29-1 and TRBJ1-1, with a weak D call TRBD1 (5 bases). Between the trimmed V and J ends, which lost 4 bases and 4 bases, there was a span of 10 bases. The CDR3 has 12 residues. Looked up from germline, CDR1 is SQVTM and CDR2 is ANQGSEA. The chain's CDR3 is CSVVRVGTEAFF. DNA of the CDR3: TGCAGCGTTGTCAGGGTAGGCACTGAAGCTTTCTTT.

The chain employs TRBV7-2 and TRBJ2-3; 9 bases line up with TRBD2. Looked up from germline, CDR1 is SGHTA and CDR2 is FQGNSA. The CDR3 consists of 15 residues. The junction had 7 bases not matched to a gene; V was cut back by 7 bases and J by 2 bases. CDR3 sequence (DNA): TGTGCCAGCACACGAGCGGGGGGCCTCACAGATACGCAGTATTTT. It is translated as CASTRAGGLTDTQYF.